The next 25 T cell receptor beta chains were all read from a single sample in a study of regulatory T cells. No antigen has been identified for these receptors. Primers: 52 TRBV forward and 13 TRBJ reverse. TCRdb's copy holds only in-frame clones and misses some; the assay was immunoSEQ multiplex PCR. This sample carries roughly 32,000 clones, over 75% of them seen once, and the ten largest clones take more than 2%. The study's findings and limits: In CD3G-deficient patients, conventional CD4+ T cells were enriched for hydrophobic CDR3 residues at positions 6 and 7.

Sequencing was performed on conventional CD4+ T cells sorted from blood. The origin of the receptors is a young adult with CD3G deficiency.

This clone has just a few counts. An end of the junction differs from the germline gene, which may be a read error. The rearrangement uses TRBV27 and TRBJ2-5; D gene unclear. Germline V gene lookup returns CDR1 MNHEY and CDR2 SMNVEV (reference sequence). This CDR3 spans 13 amino acids. For the CDR3, the DNA is TGTGCCAGCAGTTCCCACTACCAAGGGACCCAGTACTTC. The encoded protein is CASSSHYQGTQYF.

CDR3 sequence reads: CASSTQGGGTEAFF. The CDR3 nucleotides are TGTGCCAGTAGTACCCAGGGCGGCGGCACTGAAGCTTTCTTT. The V call is TRBV19, the J call TRBJ1-1, with a tentative D call TRBD1 (5 bases). Germline CDR1 LNHDA, CDR2 SQIVND (reference sequence). The germline V and J ends were trimmed by 4 bases and 4 bases, with 13 bases remaining between them. The CDR3 totals 14 residues. The full variable domain, with the rest looked up from reference TRBV19 and TRBJ1-1, is DGGITQSPKYLFRKEGQNVTLSCEQNLNHDAMYWYRQDPGQGLRLIYYSQIVNDFQKGDIAEGYSVSREKKESFPLTVTSAQKNPTAFYLCASSTQGGGTEAFFGQGTRLTVV.

This clone occurred once. This chain joins TRBV18 and TRBJ2-1; D is tentatively TRBD1 or TRBD2 (5 bases each). V lost 2 bases and J lost 6, with 8 bases in between. The CDR3 contains 13 residues. From germline, CDR1 is KGHSH and CDR2 LQKENI. CDR3 amino acids: CASSPGTGNEQFF. Written as DNA, the CDR3 is TGTGCCAGCTCACCAGGGACGGGCAATGAGCAGTTCTTC. The whole variable domain, filled in from reference TRBV18 and TRBJ2-1, reads NAGVMQNPRHLVRRRGQEARLRCSPMKGHSHVYWYRQLPEEGLKFMVYLQKENIIDESGMPKERFSAEFPKEGPSILRIQQVVRGDSAAYFCASSPGTGNEQFFGPGTRLTVL.

The V call is TRBV6-5, the J call TRBJ2-3, with D tentatively TRBD1 (6 bases). The germline V gene has CDR1 MNHEY and CDR2 SVGAGI. This CDR3 spans 15 amino acids. The ends were cut back, 2 bases at V and 5 bases at J, with 14 bases in the middle. CDR3 nucleotide sequence: TGTGCCAGCAGTTACGGCAGGGGATTGGGAGATACGCAGTATTTT. Protein sequence: CASSYGRGLGDTQYF.

This chain joins TRBV10-3 and TRBJ2-3; 8 positions match TRBD2. V trimming: 4 bases; J trimming: 9 bases; junction bases outside the gene matches: 3. The CDR3 length is 12 residues. The germline V gene encodes CDR1 ENHRY and CDR2 SYGVKD. CDR3 sequence: CAISGAGGTQYF. The CDR3 DNA is TGTGCCATCAGTGGGGCGGGGGGCACGCAGTATTTT.

V gene TRBV6-1 combines with J gene TRBJ1-2; D ambiguous. The V gene lost 1 base and the J gene lost 0 bases, with 6 bases spanning the gap. There are 14 residues in the CDR3. Germline CDR1 reads MNHNS; CDR2 reads SASEGT. The CDR3 region is CASSEGPANYGYTF. The CDR3 coding sequence is TGTGCCAGCAGTGAAGGGCCAGCTAACTATGGCTACACCTTC.

J is TRBJ2-5 and V is TRBV6-1, with 8 bases fitting TRBD1. Germline trimming cut 5 bases from V and 2 bases from J; bases unmatched to any gene: 7. CDR1 and CDR2 (germline): MNHNS, SASEGT. This CDR3 contains 15 residues. Written as DNA, the CDR3 is TGTGCCAGCAGTAAGAGGGACAGGCAACAAGAGACCCAGTACTTC. This encodes CASSKRDRQQETQYF.

The chain carries TRBV7-2 and TRBJ1-2, with D unresolved. CDR3 length equals 15 residues. Germline CDR1 is SGHTA and CDR2 is FQGNSA. V lost 1 base and J lost 8, with 17 bases in between. CDR3 sequence (DNA): TGTGCCAGCAGCTTAGTTCTAGGCCGGGGAGGCGGCTACACCTTC. This sequence encodes CASSLVLGRGGGYTF.

The genes are TRBV10-3 and TRBJ1-2; TRBD1 aligns across 9 bases. Germline CDR1 ENHRY, CDR2 SYGVKD. The J segment lost 4 bases and the V segment lost 6 bases, leaving 6 bases of the junction unmatched. The CDR3 is 14 amino acids. CDR3 region: CAISPGQGGYGYTF. CDR3 bases: TGTGCCATCAGCCCGGGACAGGGAGGCTATGGCTACACCTTC.

V usage is TRBV7-9 and J usage is TRBJ2-3, with TRBD1 identical over 7 bases. This CDR3 has 16 amino acids. Losses at the gene ends were 5 bases for V and 5 bases for J; bases not matched to a gene: 13. Germline V CDR1 and CDR2: SEHNR, FQNEAQ (reference sequence). CDR3 residues: CASSQGTDPWVDTQYF. CDR3 coding DNA: TGTGCCAGCAGCCAAGGGACAGACCCCTGGGTAGATACGCAGTATTTT.

This sequence joins TRBV6-1 and TRBJ1-2, with a possible D match to TRBD1 (5 bases). The CDR3 loop spans 15 amino acids. Germline CDR1 reads MNHNS; CDR2 reads SASEGT. Trimming removed 6 bases from V and 4 bases from J, with 18 bases in between. DNA for the CDR3: TGTGCCAGCAGCCCCGGGCCTCGGGGGAGCTATGGCTACACCTTC. Its protein product is CASSPGPRGSYGYTF.

This chain uses TRBV20-1 with TRBJ2-3, with D hard to call. This CDR3 has 11 residues. Germline loops: CDR1 DFQATT, CDR2 SNEGSKA (reference sequence). The germline V and J ends were trimmed by 5 bases and 6 bases, with 9 bases remaining between them. CDR3 sequence: CSAPTGDTQYF. CDR3 bases: TGCAGTGCTCCGACTGGGGATACGCAGTATTTT.

This clone rates as medium-sized. The CDR3 sequence is CASSSHGQGGYTF. The DNA for the CDR3 is TGTGCCAGTAGTAGCCATGGACAAGGCGGCTACACCTTC. The chain combines TRBV19 with TRBJ1-2, with D perhaps matching TRBD1 (5 bases). The germline gives CDR1 LNHDA, CDR2 SQIVND (reference sequence). The CDR3 has 13 amino acids. The V end lost 4 bases, the J end lost 8 bases, and 14 bases lay between the germline ends.

This clone was seen just once. The chain uses TRBV10-3 and TRBJ2-2, with 12 positions matching TRBD2. The V gene end was trimmed by 10 bases and the J gene end by 8 bases; junction bases not matched to a gene: 8. CDR3 length: 14 amino acids. Per the germline V gene, CDR1 is ENHRY and CDR2 is SYGVKD. CDR3 loop: CATASGRASGELFF. CDR3 DNA sequence: TGTGCCACCGCTAGCGGGAGGGCTTCGGGGGAGCTGTTTTTT.

The rearrangement joins TRBV18 to TRBJ1-1; no firm D call. This CDR3 is 13 amino acids long. Germline V gene data show CDR1 as KGHSH and CDR2 as LQKENI. Trimming took 3 bases from V and 0 from J, leaving 5 bases between them. The CDR3 region has the DNA TGTGCCAGCTCACCCGGGATGAACACTGAAGCTTTCTTT. Translated: CASSPGMNTEAFF.

The chain is built from TRBV28 and TRBJ1-1; D may be TRBD1 (5 bases). V gave up 6 bases and J gave up 8 bases, with 16 bases separating them. The CDR3 consists of 13 residues. The germline V gene encodes CDR1 MDHEN and CDR2 SYDVKM. The CDR3 DNA is TGTGCCAGCAGCCGGGGGGTCCGTTTAGAAGCTTTCTTT. This encodes CASSRGVRLEAFF.

The chain has TRBV18 and TRBJ2-6; either TRBD1 or TRBD2 may fit D (5 bases each). The CDR3 is 17 residues long. V was clipped by 4 bases and J by 2 bases, with 15 bases between them. The V gene's germline CDR1 is KGHSH and CDR2 LQKENI. CDR3 amino acids: CASSLRDQGPGANVLTF. The CDR3 DNA reads as TGTGCCAGCTCACTCCGGGACCAGGGACCTGGGGCCAACGTCCTGACTTTC.

The chain links TRBV28 to TRBJ2-7, with 8 bases fitting TRBD2. The CDR3 covers 15 residues. The J segment lost 1 base and the V segment lost 4 bases, leaving 6 bases of the junction unmatched. Germline CDR1 and CDR2: MDHEN and SYDVKM. CDR3 in DNA: TGTGCCAGCAGTTCGGGAGGGGGTGAGTCCTACGAGCAGTACTTC. Translating gives CASSSGGGESYEQYF.

J is TRBJ2-7 and V is TRBV6-1; 10 bases match TRBD2. This CDR3 has 14 amino acids. The V gene's germline CDR1 is MNHNS and CDR2 SASEGT. Trimming at V came to 8 bases and at J to 6 bases, leaving 10 bases not matched to a gene. CDR3 DNA: TGTGCCAGCGAAAGGAACCCTAGCGGGGGCGAGCAGTACTTC. Translation gives CASERNPSGGEQYF.

This chain joins TRBV5-1 and TRBJ2-3, with D uncertain. From germline, CDR1 is SGHRS and CDR2 YFSETQ. V was shortened by 0 bases and J by 1 base, with 6 bases between the two germline ends. This CDR3 has 14 residues. In DNA, the CDR3 is TGCGCCAGCAGCTTGGATCAGGGCACAGATACGCAGTATTTT. The encoded protein is CASSLDQGTDTQYF. Full variable domain (rest looked up from reference TRBV5-1 and TRBJ2-3): KAGVTQTPRYLIKTRGQQVTLSCSPISGHRSVSWYQQTPGQGLQFLFEYFSETQRNKGNFPGRFSGRQFSNSRSEMNVSTLELGDSALYLCASSLDQGTDTQYFGPGTRLTVL.

V is TRBV18 and J is TRBJ2-5, with 8 nucleotides matching TRBD1. Trimming cost V 3 bases and J 7 bases; bases outside gene matches: 4. Germline assignment: CDR1 KGHSH and CDR2 LQKENI. The CDR3 is made up of 13 amino acids. CDR3 in DNA: TGTGCCAGCTCACCGACAGGGGACGGGACCCAGTACTTC. Amino acid sequence: CASSPTGDGTQYF.

The chain is built from TRBV6-1 and TRBJ2-7; unclear D gene. Germline V lookup: CDR1 MNHNS, CDR2 SASEGT. CDR3 length: 12 residues. Trimming took off 3 bases at V and 2 bases at J, with 5 bases between the two ends. This CDR3 reads CASSEVTYEQYF. The CDR3 DNA follows: TGTGCCAGCAGTGAGGTAACCTACGAGCAGTACTTC.

CDR3 in amino acids: CASLTNIQYF. For the CDR3, the DNA is TGTGCAAGTCTGACAAACATTCAGTACTTC. This chain joins TRBV12-2 and TRBJ2-4. TRBV12-2 is tagged as a pseudogene. This CDR3 is 10 amino acids long.

The genes are TRBV7-2 and TRBJ2-7, with D possibly TRBD2 on 5 matching bases. From germline, CDR1 is SGHTA and CDR2 FQGNSA. The CDR3 totals 15 residues. Trimming took off 2 bases at V and 2 bases at J, with 13 bases between the two ends. Here the CDR3 DNA reads TGTGCCAGCAGCTTACGGGGAGCGGCCACCTACGAGCAGTACTTC. It is translated as CASSLRGAATYEQYF.

The rearrangement uses TRBV11-2 and TRBJ1-6; D gene ambiguous. This CDR3 contains 15 residues. V was pared by 1 base and J by 3 bases, with 7 bases between. CDR1 and CDR2 from the germline V gene are SGHAT and FQNNGV. CDR3 protein: CASSLAGVYNSPLHF. The CDR3 DNA reads as TGTGCCAGCAGCTTAGCCGGGGTCTATAATTCACCCCTCCACTTT.